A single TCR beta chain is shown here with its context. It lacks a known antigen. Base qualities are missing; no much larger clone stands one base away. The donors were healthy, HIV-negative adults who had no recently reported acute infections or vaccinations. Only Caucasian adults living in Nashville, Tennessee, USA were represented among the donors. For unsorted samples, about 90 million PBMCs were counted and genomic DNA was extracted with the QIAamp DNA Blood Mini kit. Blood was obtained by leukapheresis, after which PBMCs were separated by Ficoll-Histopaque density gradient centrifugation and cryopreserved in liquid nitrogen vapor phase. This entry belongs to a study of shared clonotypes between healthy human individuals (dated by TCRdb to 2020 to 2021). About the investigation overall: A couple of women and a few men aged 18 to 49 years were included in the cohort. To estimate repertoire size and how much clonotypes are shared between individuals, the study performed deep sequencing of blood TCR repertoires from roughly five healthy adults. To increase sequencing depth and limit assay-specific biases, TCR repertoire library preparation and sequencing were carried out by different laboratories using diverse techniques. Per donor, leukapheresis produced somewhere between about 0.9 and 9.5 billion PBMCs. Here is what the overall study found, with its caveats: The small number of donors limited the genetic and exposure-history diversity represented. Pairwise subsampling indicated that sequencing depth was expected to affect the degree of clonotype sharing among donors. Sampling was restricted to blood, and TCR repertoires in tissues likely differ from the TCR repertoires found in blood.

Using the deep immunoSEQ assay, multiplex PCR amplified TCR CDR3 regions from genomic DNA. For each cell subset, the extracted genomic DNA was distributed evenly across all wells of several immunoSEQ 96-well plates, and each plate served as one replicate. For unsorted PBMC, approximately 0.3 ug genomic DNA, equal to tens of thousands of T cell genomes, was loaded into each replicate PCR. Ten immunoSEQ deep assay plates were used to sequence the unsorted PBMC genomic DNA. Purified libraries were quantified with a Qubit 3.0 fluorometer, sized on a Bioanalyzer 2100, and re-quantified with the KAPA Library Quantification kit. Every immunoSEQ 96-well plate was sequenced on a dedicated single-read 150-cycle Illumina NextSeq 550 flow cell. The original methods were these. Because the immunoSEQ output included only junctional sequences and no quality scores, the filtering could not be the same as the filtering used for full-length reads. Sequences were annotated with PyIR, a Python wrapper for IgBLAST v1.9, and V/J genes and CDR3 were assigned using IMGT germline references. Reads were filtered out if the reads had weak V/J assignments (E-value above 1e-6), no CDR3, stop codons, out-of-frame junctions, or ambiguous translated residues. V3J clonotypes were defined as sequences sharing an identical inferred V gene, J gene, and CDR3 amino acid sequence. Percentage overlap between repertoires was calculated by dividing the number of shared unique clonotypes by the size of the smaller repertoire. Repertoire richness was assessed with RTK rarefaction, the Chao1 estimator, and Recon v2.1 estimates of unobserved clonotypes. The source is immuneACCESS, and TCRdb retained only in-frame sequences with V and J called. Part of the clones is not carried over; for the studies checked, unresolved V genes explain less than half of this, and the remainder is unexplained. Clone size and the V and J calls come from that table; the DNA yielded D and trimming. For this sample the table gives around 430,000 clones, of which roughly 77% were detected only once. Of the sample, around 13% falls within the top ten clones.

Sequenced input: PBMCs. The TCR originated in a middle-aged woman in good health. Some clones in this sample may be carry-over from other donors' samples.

The CDR3 loop reads CASSLTSSTEAFF. Here is the DNA: TGTGCCAGCAGCCTAACCTCTTCCACTGAAGCTTTCTTT. The receptor chain draws on TRBV7-9 and TRBJ1-1; the D segment cannot be called with confidence. At the junction V is shortened by 5 bases and J by 4 bases, with 11 bases in between. Reading from cysteine to phenylalanine, the CDR3 counts 13 amino acids. The entry retains the CDR3 DNA only, 39 bases that are in frame from base 1. Via the germline V gene (reference sequence), CDR1 is SEHNR and CDR2 FQNEAQ. This CDR3, with the reference TRBV7-9 and TRBJ1-1 proteins standing in past its ends, gives the full variable domain DTGVSQNPRHKITKRGQNVTFRCDPISEHNRLYWYRQTLGQGPEFLTYFQNEAQLEKSRLLSDRFSAERPKGSFSTLEIQRTEQGDSAMYLCASSLTSSTEAFFGQGTRLTVV.